A selection of T cell receptor beta chains follows, all from one sample in a study of blood T cells in healthy people across ages. TCRdb fed the 5' RACE reads into MiXCR, producing one record per CDR3 protein. The repertoire includes fewer than 900,000 distinct CDR3 sequences, approximately 43% of them detected once, and 20% to 25% sits in the top ten. The material sequenced was blood. These receptor sequences come from a woman aged 55-75 years in good health. Both conserved end residues are part of each CDR3. The order of the fields is V gene, J gene, CDR3 length, CDR3 protein.

>TRBV27|NA|17
CASSLYSAGPRGDEQYF
>TRBV5-1|TRBJ2-7|16
CASSLGLDSSSYEQYF
>TRBV5-1|TRBJ1-4|14
CASREDTTFEKLFF
>TRBV12-3/TRBV12-4|TRBJ2-1|17
CASSPLVWGDPYNEQFF
>TRBV20-1|TRBJ2-3|14
CSAREGGRADTQYF
>TRBV7-9|TRBJ1-4|14
CASSSWDSNEKLFF
>TRBV6-1|TRBJ1-1|13
CASRTGADTEAFF
>TRBV5-5|TRBJ1-2|13
CASSPDINYGYTF
>TRBV7-6|TRBJ1-1|13
CASSPEIPAKAFF
>TRBV5-1|TRBJ2-1|14
CASSLGQGAGEQFF
>TRBV12-5|TRBJ2-7|16
CASACPLKQGRGEQYF
>TRBV5-1|TRBJ2-5|12
CASSLSWETQYF
>TRBV7-9|TRBJ2-7|14
CASSLALDESEQYF
>TRBV25-1|TRBJ2-7|15
CASSAGTGNLYEQYF
>TRBV29-1|TRBJ2-5|14
CSVVRGGRGETQYF
>TRBV3-1|TRBJ1-2|15
CASSQGEGYSYGYTF
>TRBV27|TRBJ2-3|18
CASSVLAGAPSPTDTQYF
>TRBV6-5|TRBJ2-7|15
CASSYVLAGGKGQYF
>TRBV6-5|TRBJ2-5|11
CASRGRETQYF
>TRBV7-2|TRBJ2-3|17
CASSLRGNRASTDTQYF
>TRBV12-3/TRBV12-4|TRBJ1-2|13
CASSAGQLWGYTF
>TRBV5-1|TRBJ1-6|15
CASSLGTRESSPLHF
>TRBV7-6|TRBJ1-2|16
CASSFGTGVVNYGYTF
>TRBV11-3|TRBJ2-5|13
CASSRGLGETQYF
>TRBV5-1|TRBJ1-1|14
CASSVSGLNSEAFF
>TRBV12-3/TRBV12-4|TRBJ1-4|17
CASSLGDPLVYNEKLFF
>TRBV7-7|TRBJ2-1|15
CTSSLDPGLGYEQFF
>TRBV18|TRBJ2-7|15
CASSATRGQSYEQYF
>TRBV12-3/TRBV12-4|TRBJ1-1|17
CASSLISGQGGNTEAFF
>TRBV2|TRBJ2-7|12
CASRGALYEQYF
>TRBV30|TRBJ2-7|13
CAWSQDSSYEQYF
>TRBV11-2|TRBJ2-7|14
CASSLELRGREQYF
>TRBV28|TRBJ2-1|16
CASSLSQGAGYNEQFF